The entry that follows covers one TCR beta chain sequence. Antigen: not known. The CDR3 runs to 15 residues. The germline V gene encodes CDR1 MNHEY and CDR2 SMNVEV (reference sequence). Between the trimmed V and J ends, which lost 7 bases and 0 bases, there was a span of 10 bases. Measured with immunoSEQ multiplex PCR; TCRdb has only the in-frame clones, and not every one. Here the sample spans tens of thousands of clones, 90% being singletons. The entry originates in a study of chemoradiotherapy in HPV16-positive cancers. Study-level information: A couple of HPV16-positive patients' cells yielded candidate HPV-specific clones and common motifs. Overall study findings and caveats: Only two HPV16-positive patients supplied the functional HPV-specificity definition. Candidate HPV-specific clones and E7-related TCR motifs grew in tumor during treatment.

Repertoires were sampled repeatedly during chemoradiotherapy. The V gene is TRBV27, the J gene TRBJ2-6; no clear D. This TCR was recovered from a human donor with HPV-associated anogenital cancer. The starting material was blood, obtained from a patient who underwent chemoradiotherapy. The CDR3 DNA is TGTGCCAGCAAGACACCGAGCTCTGGGGCCAACGTCCTGACTTTC. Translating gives CASKTPSSGANVLTF.